Listed below are T cell receptor beta chains from one sample, sequenced in a study of cytomegalovirus exposure and HLA in healthy donors. The assay was immunoSEQ multiplex PCR, and TCRdb's table has in-frame clones only and misses some. The sample has 110,000 or so clones; approximately 80% are singletons. The sample comprised PBMCs. The receptor source for this set is a woman aged 25 to 45 in good health and CMV-seronegative. Each CDR3 is given without its conserved first and last residue.

j_gene | v_gene | CDR3aa
TRBJ2-7 | TRBV7-3 | ASSTGQGGEQY
TRBJ2-1 | TRBV5-1 | ASSLGGTVNEQF
TRBJ2-1 | TRBV5-4 | ASSSDAGSYNEQF
TRBJ1-1 | TRBV28 | ASSLSPGTANTEAF
TRBJ1-1 | TRBV14 | ASSQALHRNTEAF
TRBJ2-7 | TRBV18 | ASSPAGRPYEQY
TRBJ2-7 | TRBV30 | AWKKAGGNEQY
TRBJ1-5 | TRBV19 | ASSGTGGGNQPQH
TRBJ2-5 | TRBV5-6 | ASSLLSGRIQETQY
TRBJ2-1 | TRBV7-3 | ASSSEGLGGRNEQF
TRBJ2-7 | TRBV28 | ASSPQAGGHEQY
TRBJ1-2 | TRBV2 | ASSDQGASNGYT
TRBJ2-4 | TRBV29-1 | SVVGGENIQY
TRBJ1-2 | TRBV2 | ASSRTRDSYGYT
TRBJ2-1 | TRBV19 | ANSILVWSYNEQF
TRBJ2-2 | TRBV27 | ASSAGQGYTGELF
TRBJ2-3 | TRBV7-8 | ASSLRDSLRADTQY
TRBJ1-5 | TRBV27 | VLIKVGVRQPQH
TRBJ1-1 | TRBV27 | ASSLRGITEAF
TRBJ2-5 | TRBV18 | ASRLAGGVQETQY
TRBJ1-6 | TRBV5-1 | ASSYTGGSEPLH
TRBJ1-2 | TRBV28 | ASSLTSSGDYGYT
TRBJ2-1 | TRBV7-6 | ASSLVGGGYNEQF
TRBJ2-2 | TRBV6-1 | ASSEVVAAANTGELF
TRBJ2-2 | TRBV5-4 | ASSPRRGQGTGELF
TRBJ1-1 | TRBV27 | ASSSPPGLNTEAF
TRBJ2-6 | TRBV2 | ASTERGGPGANVLT
TRBJ2-5 | TRBV7-2 | ASSLSGQGQETQY
TRBJ1-1 | TRBV10-2 | ASATPSQGQGLKGEAF
TRBJ1-1 | TRBV28 | ASSPRENTEAF
TRBJ2-3 | TRBV9 | ASSPTLGAGSTDTQY
TRBJ2-1 | TRBV4-3 | ASSQDSGWLAGGPREGRF
. | TRBV15 | ATSNRYEQY
TRBJ2-7 | TRBV28 | ASSLSKNYEQY